This T cell receptor beta chain was profiled in a study of blood T cell repertoires in COVID-19. Study at large: Sample material is recorded as cDNA or gDNA derived from T cells, B-cell-depleted T cells, or PBMCs.

Clones were read by immunoSEQ multiplex PCR, and TCRdb kept only the in-frame ones, dropping some. The sample consists of some 170,000 clones, less than 90% of them appearing once. Per the germline V gene, CDR1 is MNHEY and CDR2 is SMNVEV (reference sequence). This CDR3 contains 16 residues. V trimming: 2 bases; J trimming: 9 bases; junction bases outside the gene matches: 15. The chain employs TRBV27 and TRBJ1-1; TRBD1 matches 7 bases. This clonotype was obtained from a human donor with acute COVID-19. The donor label of this sample is uncertain. The sequenced sample consisted of PBMCs or T cells enriched from blood (not recorded which). In DNA form, the CDR3 reads TGTGCCAGCAGTTTAGTCTCCCAGGGGGGCTCTTCAAAAGCTTTCTTT. It encodes CASSLVSQGGSSKAFF.